This T cell receptor beta chain was captured by sequencing in a study of blood T cell repertoires in COVID-19. Study-wide context: From T cells, B-cell-depleted T cells, or PBMCs came the material, which was cDNA or gDNA.

Here immunoSEQ multiplex PCR was the method, and the copy in TCRdb shows in-frame clones only, minus some. The sample contains roughly 200,000 clones, approximately 88% of which appear only once. The specimen sequenced was peripheral blood. The clonotype originates from a middle-aged man with acute or convalescent COVID-19.

The CDR3 is CASTTPRGQGSNQPQHF. CDR3 sequence (DNA): TGTGCCAGTACCACCCCTAGGGGACAGGGGAGCAATCAGCCCCAGCATTTT. This chain uses TRBV19 with TRBJ1-5, with TRBD1 matching over 10 bases. V shed 7 bases, J shed 1 base, and the junction held 10 bases outside the gene matches. The CDR3 has 17 amino acids. Germline lookup yields CDR1 LNHDA and CDR2 SQIVND (reference sequence).